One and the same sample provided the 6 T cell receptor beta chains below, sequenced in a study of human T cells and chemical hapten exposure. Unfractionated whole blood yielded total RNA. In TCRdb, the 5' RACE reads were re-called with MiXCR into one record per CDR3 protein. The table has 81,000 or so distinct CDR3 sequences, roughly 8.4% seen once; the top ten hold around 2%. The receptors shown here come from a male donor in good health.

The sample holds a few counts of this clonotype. In DNA form, the CDR3 reads TGCAGTGCTAGAGCCCAGGGGGTATCGAGCACAGATACGCAGTATTTT. This encodes CSARAQGVSSTDTQYF. V usage is TRBV20-1 and J usage is TRBJ2-3; 7 bases match TRBD1. Germline-derived CDR1 and CDR2 are DFQATT and SNEGSKA (reference sequence). The V gene end was trimmed by 1 base and the J gene end by 0 bases; junction bases not matched to a gene: 7. CDR3 length: 16 residues.

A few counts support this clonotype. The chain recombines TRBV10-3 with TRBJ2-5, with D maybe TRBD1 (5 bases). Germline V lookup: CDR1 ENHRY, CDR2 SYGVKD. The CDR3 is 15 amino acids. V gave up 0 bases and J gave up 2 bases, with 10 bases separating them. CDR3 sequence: CAISESRQLQETQYF. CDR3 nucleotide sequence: TGTGCCATCAGTGAGTCAAGACAGCTACAAGAGACCCAGTACTTC.

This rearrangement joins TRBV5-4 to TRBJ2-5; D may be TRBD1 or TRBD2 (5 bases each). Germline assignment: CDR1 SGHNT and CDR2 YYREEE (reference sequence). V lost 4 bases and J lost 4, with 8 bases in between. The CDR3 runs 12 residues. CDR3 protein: CASSPGRETQYF. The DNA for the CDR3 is TGTGCCAGCAGCCCGGGACGAGAGACCCAGTACTTC. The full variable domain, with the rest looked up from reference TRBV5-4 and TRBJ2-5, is ETGVTQSPTHLIKTRGQQVTLRCSSQSGHNTVSWYQQALGQGPQFIFQYYREEENGRGNFPPRFSGLQFPNYSSELNVNALELDDSALYLCASSPGRETQYFGPGTRLLVL.

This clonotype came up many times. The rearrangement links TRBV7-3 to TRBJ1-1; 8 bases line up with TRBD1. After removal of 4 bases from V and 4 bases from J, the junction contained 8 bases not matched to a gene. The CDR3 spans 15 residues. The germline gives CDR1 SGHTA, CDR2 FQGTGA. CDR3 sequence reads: CASSYSRGQGTEAFF. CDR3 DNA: TGTGCCAGCAGCTACTCCAGGGGGCAGGGCACTGAAGCTTTCTTT.

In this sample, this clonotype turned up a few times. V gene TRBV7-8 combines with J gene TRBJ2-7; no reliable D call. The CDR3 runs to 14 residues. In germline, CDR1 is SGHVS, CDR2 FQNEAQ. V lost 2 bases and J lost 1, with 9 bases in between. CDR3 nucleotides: TGTGCCAGCAGCTTACTATACAGTTCCTACGAGCAGTACTTC. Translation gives CASSLLYSSYEQYF.

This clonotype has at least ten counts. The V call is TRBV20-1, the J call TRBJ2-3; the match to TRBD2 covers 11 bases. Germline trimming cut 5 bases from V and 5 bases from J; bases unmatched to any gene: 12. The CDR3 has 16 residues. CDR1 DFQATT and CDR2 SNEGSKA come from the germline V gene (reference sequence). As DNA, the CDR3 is TGCAGTGCTCAAACTCAACTAGCGGGGGTACAAGATACGCAGTATTTT. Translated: CSAQTQLAGVQDTQYF.